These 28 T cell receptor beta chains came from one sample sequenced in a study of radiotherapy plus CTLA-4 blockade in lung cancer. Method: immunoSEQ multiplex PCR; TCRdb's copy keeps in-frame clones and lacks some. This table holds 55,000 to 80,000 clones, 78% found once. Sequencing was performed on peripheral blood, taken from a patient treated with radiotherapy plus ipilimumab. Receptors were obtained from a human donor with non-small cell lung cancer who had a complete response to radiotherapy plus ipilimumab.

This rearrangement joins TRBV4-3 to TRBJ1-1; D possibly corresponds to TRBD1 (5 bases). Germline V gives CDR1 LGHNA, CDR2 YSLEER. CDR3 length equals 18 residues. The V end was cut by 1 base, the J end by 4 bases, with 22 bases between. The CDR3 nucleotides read TGCGCCAGCAGCCAAGTATTTAAGTTCTTCAGGGCCGGCACTGAAGCTTTCTTT. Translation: CASSQVFKFFRAGTEAFF.

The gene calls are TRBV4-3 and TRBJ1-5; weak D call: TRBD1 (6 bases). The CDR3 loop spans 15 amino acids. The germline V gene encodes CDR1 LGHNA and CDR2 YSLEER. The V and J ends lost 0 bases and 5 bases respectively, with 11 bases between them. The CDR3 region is CASSQEWGAHQPQHF. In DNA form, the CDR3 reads TGCGCCAGCAGCCAAGAATGGGGGGCCCATCAGCCCCAGCATTTT.

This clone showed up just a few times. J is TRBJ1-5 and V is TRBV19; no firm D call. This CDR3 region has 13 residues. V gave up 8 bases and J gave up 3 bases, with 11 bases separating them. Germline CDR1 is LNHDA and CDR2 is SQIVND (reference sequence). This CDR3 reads CASRWAVNQPQHF. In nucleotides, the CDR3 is TGTGCCAGTCGCTGGGCAGTCAATCAGCCCCAGCATTTT. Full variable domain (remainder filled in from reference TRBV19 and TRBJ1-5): DGGITQSPKYLFRKEGQNVTLSCEQNLNHDAMYWYRQDPGQGLRLIYYSQIVNDFQKGDIAEGYSVSREKKESFPLTVTSAQKNPTAFYLCASRWAVNQPQHFGDGTRLSIL.

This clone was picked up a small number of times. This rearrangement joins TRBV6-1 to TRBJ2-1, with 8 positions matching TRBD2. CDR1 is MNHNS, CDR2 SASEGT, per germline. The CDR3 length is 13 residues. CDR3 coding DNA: TGTGCGGGGAAGCGGGAGAGCCACAATGAGCAGTTCTTC. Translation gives CAGKRESHNEQFF.

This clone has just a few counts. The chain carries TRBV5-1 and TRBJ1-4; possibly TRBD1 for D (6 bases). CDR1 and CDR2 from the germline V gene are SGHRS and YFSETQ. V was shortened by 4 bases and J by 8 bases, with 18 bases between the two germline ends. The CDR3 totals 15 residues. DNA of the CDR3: TGCGCCAGCAGCGAAACTACAGGGTTCCAAGAAAAACTGTTTTTT. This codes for CASSETTGFQEKLFF.

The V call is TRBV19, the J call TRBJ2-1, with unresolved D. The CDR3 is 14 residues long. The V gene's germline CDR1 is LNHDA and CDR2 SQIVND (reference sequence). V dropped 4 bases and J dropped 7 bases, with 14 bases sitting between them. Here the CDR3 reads CASSSPPRWNEQFF. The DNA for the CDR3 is TGTGCCAGTAGTAGCCCTCCCAGGTGGAATGAGCAGTTCTTC.

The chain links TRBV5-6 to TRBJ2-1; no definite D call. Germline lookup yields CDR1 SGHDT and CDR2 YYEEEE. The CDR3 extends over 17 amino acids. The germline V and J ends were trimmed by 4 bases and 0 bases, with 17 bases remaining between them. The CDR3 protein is CASSPGLLRSSYNEQFF. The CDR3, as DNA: TGTGCCAGCAGCCCTGGTTTGCTCAGGAGCTCCTACAATGAGCAGTTCTTC.

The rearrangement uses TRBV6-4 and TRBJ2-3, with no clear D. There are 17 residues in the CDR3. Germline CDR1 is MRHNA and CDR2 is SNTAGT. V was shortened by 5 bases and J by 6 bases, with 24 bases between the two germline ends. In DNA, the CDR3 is TGTGCCAGCAGTTTGGATCCAACGCTCCATTCTGGGGATACGCAGTATTTT. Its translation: CASSLDPTLHSGDTQYF.

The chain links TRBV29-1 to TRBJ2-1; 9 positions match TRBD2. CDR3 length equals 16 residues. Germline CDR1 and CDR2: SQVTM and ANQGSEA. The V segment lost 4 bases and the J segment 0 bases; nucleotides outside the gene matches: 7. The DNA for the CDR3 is TGCAGCGTTGGTAGCGGGGGCCTTAGCTCCTACAATGAGCAGTTCTTC. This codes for CSVGSGGLSSYNEQFF.

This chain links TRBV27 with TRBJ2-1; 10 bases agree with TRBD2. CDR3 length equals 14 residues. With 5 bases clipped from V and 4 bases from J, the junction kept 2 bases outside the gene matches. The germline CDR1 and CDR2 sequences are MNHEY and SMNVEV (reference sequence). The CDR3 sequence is CASSLLAGYNEQFF. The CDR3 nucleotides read TGTGCCAGCAGTCTACTAGCGGGATACAATGAGCAGTTCTTC.

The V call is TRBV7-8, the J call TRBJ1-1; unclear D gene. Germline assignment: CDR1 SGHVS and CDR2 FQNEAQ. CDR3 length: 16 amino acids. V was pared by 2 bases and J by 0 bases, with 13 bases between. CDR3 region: CASSLSGGAMNTEAFF. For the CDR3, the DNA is TGTGCCAGCAGCTTAAGTGGAGGTGCAATGAACACTGAAGCTTTCTTT.

CDR3 region: CASSPLSKRSLEAFF. CDR3 DNA sequence: TGTGCCAGCTCACCACTTTCTAAACGTTCTTTGGAAGCTTTCTTT. The chain couples TRBV18 to TRBJ1-1; D not resolved. The CDR3 consists of 15 residues. Trimming removed 1 base from V and 8 bases from J, with 17 bases in between. The V gene's germline CDR1 is KGHSH and CDR2 LQKENI. Based on the CDR3 plus reference TRBV18 and TRBJ1-1, the full variable domain is NAGVMQNPRHLVRRRGQEARLRCSPMKGHSHVYWYRQLPEEGLKFMVYLQKENIIDESGMPKERFSAEFPKEGPSILRIQQVVRGDSAAYFCASSPLSKRSLEAFFGQGTRLTVV.

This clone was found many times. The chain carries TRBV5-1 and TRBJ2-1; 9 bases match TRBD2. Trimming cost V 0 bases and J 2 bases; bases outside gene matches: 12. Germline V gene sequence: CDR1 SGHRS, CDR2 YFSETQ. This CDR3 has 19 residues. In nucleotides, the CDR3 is TGCGCCAGCAGCTTGGGACTAGCGGACTTTCGGAGGACCTACAATGAGCAGTTCTTC. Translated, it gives CASSLGLADFRRTYNEQFF.

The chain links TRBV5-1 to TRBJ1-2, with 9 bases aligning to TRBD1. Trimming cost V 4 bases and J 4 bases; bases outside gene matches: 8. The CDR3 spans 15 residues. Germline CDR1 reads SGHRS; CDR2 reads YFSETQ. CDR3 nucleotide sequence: TGCGCCAGCAGCCCGGGACAGGGTGCCCCCTATGGCTACACCTTC. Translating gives CASSPGQGAPYGYTF.

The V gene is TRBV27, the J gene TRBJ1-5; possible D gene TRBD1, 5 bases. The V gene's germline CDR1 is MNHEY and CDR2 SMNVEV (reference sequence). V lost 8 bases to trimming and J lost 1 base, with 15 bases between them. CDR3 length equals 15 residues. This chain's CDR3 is CASRSGVISNQPQHF. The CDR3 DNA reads TGTGCCAGCCGCTCGGGGGTTATAAGCAATCAGCCCCAGCATTTT.

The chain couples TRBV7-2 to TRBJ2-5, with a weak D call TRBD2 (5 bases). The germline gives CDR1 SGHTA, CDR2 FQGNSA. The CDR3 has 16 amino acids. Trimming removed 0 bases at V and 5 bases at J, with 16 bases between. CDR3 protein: CASSLAPRAGGETQYF. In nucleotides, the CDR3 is TGTGCCAGCAGCTTAGCACCCCGCGCGGGTGGGGAGACCCAGTACTTC.

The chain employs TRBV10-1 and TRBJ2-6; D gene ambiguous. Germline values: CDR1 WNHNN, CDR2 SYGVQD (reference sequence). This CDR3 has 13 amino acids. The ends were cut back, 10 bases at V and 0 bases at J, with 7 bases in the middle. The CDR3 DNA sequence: TGCGCCACCTCTAGCTCTGGGGCCAACGTCCTGACTTTC. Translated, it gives CATSSSGANVLTF.

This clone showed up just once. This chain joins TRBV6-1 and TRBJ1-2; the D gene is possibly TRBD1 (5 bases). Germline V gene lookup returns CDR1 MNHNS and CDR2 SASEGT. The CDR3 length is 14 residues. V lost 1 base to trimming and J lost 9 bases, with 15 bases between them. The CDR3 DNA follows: TGTGCCAGCAGTGAAGGCCGGGGCATATATAGCTACACCTTC. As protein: CASSEGRGIYSYTF.

The DNA of the CDR3 is TGTGCCAGCTCACCATCATCGGACGACGAGCAGTACTTC. It yields the protein CASSPSSDDEQYF. This chain uses TRBV18 with TRBJ2-7; D gene uncertain. Between the trimmed V and J ends, which lost 2 bases and 5 bases, there was a span of 10 bases. CDR3 length: 13 residues. CDR1 is KGHSH, CDR2 LQKENI, per germline.

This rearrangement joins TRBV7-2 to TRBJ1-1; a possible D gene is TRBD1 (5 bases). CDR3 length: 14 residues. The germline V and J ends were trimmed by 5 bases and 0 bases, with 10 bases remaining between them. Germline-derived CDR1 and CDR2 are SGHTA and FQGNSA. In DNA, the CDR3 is TGTGCCAGCAGCGCTCAGGGTATGAACACTGAAGCTTTCTTT. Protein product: CASSAQGMNTEAFF.

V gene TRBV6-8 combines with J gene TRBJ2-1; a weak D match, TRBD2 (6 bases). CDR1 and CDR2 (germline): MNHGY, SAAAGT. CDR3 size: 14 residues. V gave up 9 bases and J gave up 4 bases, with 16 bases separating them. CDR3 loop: CASGELADYNEQFF. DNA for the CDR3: TGTGCCAGTGGGGAACTAGCCGATTACAATGAGCAGTTCTTC.

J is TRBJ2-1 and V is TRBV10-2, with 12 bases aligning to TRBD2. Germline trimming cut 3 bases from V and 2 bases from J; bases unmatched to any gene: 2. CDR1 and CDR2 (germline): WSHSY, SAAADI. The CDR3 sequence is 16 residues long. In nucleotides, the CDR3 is TGCGCCAGCAGTGAATCTAGCGGGGGGGCCTACAATGAGCAGTTCTTC. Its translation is CASSESSGGAYNEQFF.

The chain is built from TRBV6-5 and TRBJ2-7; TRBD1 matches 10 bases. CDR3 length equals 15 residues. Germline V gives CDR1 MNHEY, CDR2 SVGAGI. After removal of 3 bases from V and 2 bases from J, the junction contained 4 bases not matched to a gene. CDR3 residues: CASSYEGTGAYEQYF. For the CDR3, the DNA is TGTGCCAGCAGTTATGAGGGGACAGGGGCCTACGAGCAGTACTTC.

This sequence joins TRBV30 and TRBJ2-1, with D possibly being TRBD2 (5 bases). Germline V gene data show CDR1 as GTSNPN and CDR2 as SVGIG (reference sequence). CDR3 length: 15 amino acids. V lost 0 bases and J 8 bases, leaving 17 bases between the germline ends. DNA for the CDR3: TGTGCCTGGAGTGTACCCGGGATCTCGGGCGATGAGCAGTTCTTC. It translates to CAWSVPGISGDEQFF.

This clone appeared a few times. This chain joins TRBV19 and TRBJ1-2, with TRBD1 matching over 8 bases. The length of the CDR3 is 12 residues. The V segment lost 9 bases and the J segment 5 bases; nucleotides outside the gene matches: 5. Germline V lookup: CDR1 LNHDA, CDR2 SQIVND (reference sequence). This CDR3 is CASEGQGYGYTF. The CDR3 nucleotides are TGTGCCAGCGAAGGACAGGGATATGGCTACACCTTC.

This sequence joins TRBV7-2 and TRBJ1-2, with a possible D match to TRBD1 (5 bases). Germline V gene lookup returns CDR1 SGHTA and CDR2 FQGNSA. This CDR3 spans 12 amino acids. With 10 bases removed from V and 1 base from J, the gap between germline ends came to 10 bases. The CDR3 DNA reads TGTGCCATGCATAGGGGTAACTATGGCTACACCTTC. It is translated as CAMHRGNYGYTF.

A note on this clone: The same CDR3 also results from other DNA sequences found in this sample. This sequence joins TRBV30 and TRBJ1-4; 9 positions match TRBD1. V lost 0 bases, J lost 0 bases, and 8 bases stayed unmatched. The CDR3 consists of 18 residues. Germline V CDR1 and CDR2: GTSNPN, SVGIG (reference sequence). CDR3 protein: CAWSVLRQGGATNEKLFF. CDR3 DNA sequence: TGTGCCTGGAGTGTACTGCGACAGGGGGGGGCAACTAATGAAAAACTGTTTTTT.

The chain's CDR3 is CAWSVRQDAGYTF. The CDR3 region has the DNA TGTGCCTGGAGTGTACGACAAGACGCGGGCTACACCTTC. The chain couples TRBV30 to TRBJ1-2; no clear D. Trimming removed 0 bases at V and 8 bases at J, with 13 bases between. This CDR3 region has 13 residues. Germline-derived CDR1 and CDR2 are GTSNPN and SVGIG (reference sequence).